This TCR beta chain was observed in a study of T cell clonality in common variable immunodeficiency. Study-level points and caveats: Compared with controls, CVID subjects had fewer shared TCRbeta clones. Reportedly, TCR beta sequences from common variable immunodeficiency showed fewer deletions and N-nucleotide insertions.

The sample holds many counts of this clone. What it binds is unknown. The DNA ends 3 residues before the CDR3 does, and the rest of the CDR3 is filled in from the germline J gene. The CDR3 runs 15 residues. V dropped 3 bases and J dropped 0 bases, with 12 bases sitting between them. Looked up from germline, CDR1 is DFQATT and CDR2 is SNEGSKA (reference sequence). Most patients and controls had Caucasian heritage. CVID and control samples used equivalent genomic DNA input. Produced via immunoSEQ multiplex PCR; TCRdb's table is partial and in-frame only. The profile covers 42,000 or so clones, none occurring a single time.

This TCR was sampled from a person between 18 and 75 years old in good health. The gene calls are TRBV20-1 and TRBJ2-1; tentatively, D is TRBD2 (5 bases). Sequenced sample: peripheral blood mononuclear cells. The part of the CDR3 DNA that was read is TGCAGTGCTAGCCCCCGGGCGGGCTCCTACAATGAG. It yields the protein CSASPRAGSYNE. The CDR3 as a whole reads CSASPRAGSYNEQFF.